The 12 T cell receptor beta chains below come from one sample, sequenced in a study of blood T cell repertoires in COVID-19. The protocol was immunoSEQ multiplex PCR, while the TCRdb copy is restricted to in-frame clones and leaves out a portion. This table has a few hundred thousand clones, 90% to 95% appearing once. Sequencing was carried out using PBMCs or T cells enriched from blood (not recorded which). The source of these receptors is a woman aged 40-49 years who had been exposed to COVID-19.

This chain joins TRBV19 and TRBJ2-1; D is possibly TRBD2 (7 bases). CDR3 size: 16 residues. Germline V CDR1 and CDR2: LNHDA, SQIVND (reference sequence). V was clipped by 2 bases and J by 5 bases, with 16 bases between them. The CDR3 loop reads CASSINREGVNNEQFF. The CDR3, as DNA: TGTGCCAGTAGTATAAACAGGGAGGGGGTTAACAATGAGCAGTTCTTC.

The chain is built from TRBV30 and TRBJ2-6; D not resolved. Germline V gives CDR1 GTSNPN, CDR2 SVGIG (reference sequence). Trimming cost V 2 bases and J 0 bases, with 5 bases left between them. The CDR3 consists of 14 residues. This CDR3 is CAWSIHSGANVLTF. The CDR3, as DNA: TGTGCCTGGAGTATCCACTCTGGGGCCAACGTCCTGACTTTC.

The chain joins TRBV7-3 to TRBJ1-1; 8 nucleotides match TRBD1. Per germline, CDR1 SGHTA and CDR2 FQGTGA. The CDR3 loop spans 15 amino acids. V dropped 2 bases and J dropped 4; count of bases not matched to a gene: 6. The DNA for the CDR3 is TGTGCCAGCAGCTTATCACCGACAGGGGCCACTGAAGCTTTCTTT. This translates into CASSLSPTGATEAFF. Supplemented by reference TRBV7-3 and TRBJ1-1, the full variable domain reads GAGVSQTPSNKVTEKGKYVELRCDPISGHTALYWYRQSLGQGPEFLIYFQGTGAADDSGLPNDRFFAVRPEGSVSTLKIQRTERGDSAVYLCASSLSPTGATEAFFGQGTRLTVV.

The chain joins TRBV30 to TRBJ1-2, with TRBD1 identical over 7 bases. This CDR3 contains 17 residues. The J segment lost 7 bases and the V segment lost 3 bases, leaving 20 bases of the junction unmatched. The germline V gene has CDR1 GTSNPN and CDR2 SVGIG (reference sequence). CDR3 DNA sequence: TGTGCCTGGAGCAACGAAGACTCCGCGACAGGGCTTTTTGGCTACACCTTC. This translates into CAWSNEDSATGLFGYTF. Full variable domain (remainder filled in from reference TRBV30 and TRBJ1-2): SQTIHQWPATLVQPVGSPLSLECTVEGTSNPNLYWYRQAAGRGLQLLFYSVGIGQISSEVPQNLSASRPQDRQFILSSKKLLLSDSGFYLCAWSNEDSATGLFGYTFGSGTRLTVV.

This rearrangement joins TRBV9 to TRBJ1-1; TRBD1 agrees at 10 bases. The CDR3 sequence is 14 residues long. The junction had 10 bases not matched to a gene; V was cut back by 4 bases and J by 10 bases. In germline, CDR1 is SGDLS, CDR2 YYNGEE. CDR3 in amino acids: CASSLTGQGRGAFF. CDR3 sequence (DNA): TGTGCCAGCAGCCTGACGGGACAGGGGAGAGGAGCTTTCTTT.

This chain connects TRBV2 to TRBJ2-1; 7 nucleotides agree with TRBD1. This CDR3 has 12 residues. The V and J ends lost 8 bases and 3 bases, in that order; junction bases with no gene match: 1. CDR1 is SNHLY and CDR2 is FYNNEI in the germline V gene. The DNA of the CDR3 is TGTGCCAGCGGGACAGACTACAATGAGCAGTTCTTC. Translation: CASGTDYNEQFF. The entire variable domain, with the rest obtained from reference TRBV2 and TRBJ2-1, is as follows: EPEVTQTPSHQVTQMGQEVILRCVPISNHLYFYWYRQILGQKVEFLVSFYNNEISEKSEIFDDQFSVERPDGSNFTLKIRSTKLEDSAMYFCASGTDYNEQFFGPGTRLTVL.

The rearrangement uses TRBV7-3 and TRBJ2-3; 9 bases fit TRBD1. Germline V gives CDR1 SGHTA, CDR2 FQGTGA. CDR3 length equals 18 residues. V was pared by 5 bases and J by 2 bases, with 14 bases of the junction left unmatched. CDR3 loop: CASSLLGGTGRTTDTQYF. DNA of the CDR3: TGTGCCAGCAGCCTCCTGGGCGGGACAGGGAGAACCACAGATACGCAGTATTTT.

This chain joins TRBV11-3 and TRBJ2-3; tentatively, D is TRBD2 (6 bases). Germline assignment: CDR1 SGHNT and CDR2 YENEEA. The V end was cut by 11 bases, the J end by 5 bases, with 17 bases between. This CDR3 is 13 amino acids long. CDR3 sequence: CAGSARDGDTQYF. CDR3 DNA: TGTGCCGGCTCTGCGCGGGATGGAGATACGCAGTATTTT.

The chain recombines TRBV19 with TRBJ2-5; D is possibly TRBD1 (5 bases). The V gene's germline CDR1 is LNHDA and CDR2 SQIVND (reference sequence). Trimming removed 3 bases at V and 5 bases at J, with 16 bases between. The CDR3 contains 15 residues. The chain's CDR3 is CASSMGLGRGETQYF. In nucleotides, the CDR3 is TGTGCCAGTAGTATGGGGCTAGGAAGGGGCGAGACCCAGTACTTC.

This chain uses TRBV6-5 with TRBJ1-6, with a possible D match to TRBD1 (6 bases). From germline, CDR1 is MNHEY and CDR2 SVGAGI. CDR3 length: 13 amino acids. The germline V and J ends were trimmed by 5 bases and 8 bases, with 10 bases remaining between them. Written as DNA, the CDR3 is TGTGCCAGCAGTCTCAGGGGTTATTCACCCCTCCACTTT. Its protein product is CASSLRGYSPLHF.

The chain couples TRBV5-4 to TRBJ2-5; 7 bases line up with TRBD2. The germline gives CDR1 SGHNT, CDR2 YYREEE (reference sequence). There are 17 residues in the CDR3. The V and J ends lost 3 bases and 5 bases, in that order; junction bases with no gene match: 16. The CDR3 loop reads CASSSLGAGSNLETQYF. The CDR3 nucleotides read TGTGCCAGCAGCTCCCTGGGAGCGGGATCCAATCTGGAGACCCAGTACTTC.

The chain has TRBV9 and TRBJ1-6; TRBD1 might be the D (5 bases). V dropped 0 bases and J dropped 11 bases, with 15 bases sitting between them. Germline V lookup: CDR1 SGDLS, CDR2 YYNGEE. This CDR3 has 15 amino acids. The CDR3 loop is CASSVAAVKGPPLHF. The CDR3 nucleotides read TGTGCCAGCAGCGTAGCGGCGGTAAAGGGGCCACCCCTCCACTTT.